A selection of T cell receptor beta chains follows, all from one sample in a study of technical replicates of blood from a few donors. Sequenced by immunoSEQ multiplex PCR; TCRdb stores in-frame clones only, minus some. The table shows about 75,000 clones, with 95% to 97% occurring only once. Sample: T cells isolated from PBMCs. These receptors came from a human donor in good health. The conserved cysteine and the conserved F or W are not part of the CDR3 here. Some rows have no size entry. The others give once, few or many, or a class for an expanded clone.

>TRBJ2-1|-|TRBV5-1
ASSIIPGLALNEQF
>TRBJ1-3|-|TRBV6-1
ASRPGSSGNTIY
>TRBJ2-2|-|TRBV5-1
ASSPIGQPGELF
>TRBJ2-7|-|TRBV5-4
ASSTVGGVHEQY
>TRBJ1-1|few|TRBV9
ASRGQQNTEAF
>TRBJ1-1|-|TRBV12-2
ASLRREWNTEAF
>TRBJ2-3|-|TRBV7-9
ASRPRTSVADTQY
>TRBJ2-7|-|TRBV6-5
ASSLLRDRGYEQY
>TRBJ1-5|-|TRBV6-6
ASRPGQYNQPQH
>TRBJ1-2|-|TRBV27
ASSPSASSYGYT
>TRBJ1-2|-|TRBV2
ASSELGAPNYGYT
>TRBJ1-5|-|TRBV7-2
ASSFEAFQPQH
>TRBJ2-1|-|TRBV27
ASSRTSSNEQF
>TRBJ1-5|once|TRBV6-1
ASSGVFGQPQH
>TRBJ2-3|-|TRBV29-1
SVDKVEGMSIYGTDTQY
>TRBJ2-1|-|TRBV2
ASTTQGDSYNEQF
>TRBJ1-5|-|TRBV2
ASSEWIAGAQPQH
>TRBJ2-7|-|TRBV9
ASSVGGADEQY
>TRBJ1-5|-|TRBV11-2
ASSLRGGQPQH
>TRBJ1-1|-|TRBV19
ASSPASGAEAF
>TRBJ1-2|-|TRBV11-2
ASSFEVTNYGYT
>TRBJ2-7|-|TRBV6-5
ASSYSSGPQSGGQY
>TRBJ1-2|once|TRBV6-1
ASSLSRGFGYGYT
>TRBJ2-1|-|TRBV20-1
SASRGNEQF
>TRBJ1-6|-|TRBV13
ASSLARAFASPLH
>TRBJ1-1|-|TRBV6-5
ASSPRQGMYEAF
>TRBJ2-7|-|TRBV6-6
ASTLGYEQY